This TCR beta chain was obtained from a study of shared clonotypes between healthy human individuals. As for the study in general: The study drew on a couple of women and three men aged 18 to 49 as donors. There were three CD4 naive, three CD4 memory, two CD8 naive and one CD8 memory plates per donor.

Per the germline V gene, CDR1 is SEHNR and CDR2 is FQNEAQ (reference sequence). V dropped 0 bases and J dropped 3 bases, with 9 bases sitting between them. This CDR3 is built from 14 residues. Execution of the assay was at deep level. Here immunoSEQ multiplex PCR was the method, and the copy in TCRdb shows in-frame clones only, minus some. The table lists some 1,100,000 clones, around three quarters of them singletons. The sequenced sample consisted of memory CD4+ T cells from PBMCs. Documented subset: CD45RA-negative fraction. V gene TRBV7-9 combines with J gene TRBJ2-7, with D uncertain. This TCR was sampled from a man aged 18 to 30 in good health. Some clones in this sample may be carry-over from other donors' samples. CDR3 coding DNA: TGTGCCAGCAGCTTAGCGGGCGGCGACTACGAGCAGTACTTC. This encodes CASSLAGGDYEQYF.